This T cell receptor (beta chain) was retrieved from a study of Ad26.COV2.S vaccination and SARS-CoV-2 variants. In the study overall: Ad26.COV2.S given intramuscularly, once or twice 56 days apart. Study-wide results and caveats: Substantial breadth was reportedly displayed by spike-specific CD8+ and CD4+ T cell responses after vaccination.

Trimming at V came to 2 bases and at J to 6 bases, leaving 11 bases not matched to a gene. Germline CDR1 is MNHNS and CDR2 is SASEGT. The CDR3 is 16 residues long. Treatment meaning: roughly 18 received Ad26.COV2.S at low or high dose, single or two shots; 5 received placebo; per-sample allocation not given. Sampling was done on day 63 after the first vaccine or placebo injection. As regards this clone: Its antigen is currently unknown.

TCRdb keeps only in-frame clones here, not all; method: immunoSEQ multiplex PCR. The table lists a few hundred thousand clones, more than 75% of them singletons. The sequences come from peripheral blood, collected in a trial of Ad26.COV2.S vaccine versus placebo. This chain connects TRBV6-1 to TRBJ2-3; 7 nucleotides align to TRBD2. The TCR was taken from a person aged 18-65 years who received the Ad26.COV2.S COVID-19 vaccine or a placebo. The chain's CDR3 is CASSELAGDLGDTQYF. The CDR3 nucleotides are TGTGCCAGCAGTGAATTGGCGGGGGACTTGGGGGATACGCAGTATTTT.